The 18 T cell receptor beta chains listed next were all sequenced from one sample in a study of shared T cell receptors in the human thymus. Only in-frame clones appear in the TCRdb table, and some are missing; sequencing was by immunoSEQ multiplex PCR. The sample shows about 660,000 clones, around nine tenths of them seen only once. In addition, the sample was reused for a study of human thymus T cells.

The sequencing input was thymocytes. The source is a boy younger than two with a congenital heart defect.

This rearrangement joins TRBV28 to TRBJ2-7, with 7 positions matching TRBD1. Germline CDR1 MDHEN, CDR2 SYDVKM. The CDR3 spans 14 residues. The V and J ends lost 5 bases and 4 bases, in that order; junction bases with no gene match: 8. The CDR3 DNA reads TGTGCCAGCAGTCCTGACAGGGACCATTACGAGCAGTACTTC. Amino acids: CASSPDRDHYEQYF. Drawing the rest from reference TRBV28 and TRBJ2-7, the complete variable domain is DVKVTQSSRYLVKRTGEKVFLECVQDMDHENMFWYRQDPGLGLRLIYFSYDVKMKEKGDIPEGYSVSREKKERFSLILESASTNQTSMYLCASSPDRDHYEQYFGPGTRLTVT.

The genes are TRBV6-5 and TRBJ2-5; unclear D gene. Germline V gives CDR1 MNHEY, CDR2 SVGAGI. The V end lost 7 bases, the J end lost 4 bases, and 16 bases lay between the germline ends. The CDR3 runs to 14 residues. CDR3 sequence (DNA): TGTGCCAGCACTCAGGTAGGTCCCTTAGAGACCCAGTACTTC. It is translated as CASTQVGPLETQYF.

The V gene is TRBV7-3, the J gene TRBJ2-2, with 9 bases aligning to TRBD2. Trimming took 0 bases from V and 1 from J; bases not matched to a gene: 6. This CDR3 is built from 18 residues. CDR1 is SGHTA, CDR2 FQGTGA, per germline. The CDR3 DNA reads as TGTGCCAGCAGCTTAACTGCGGCTAGCGGGGAGAACACCGGGGAGCTGTTTTTT. This translates into CASSLTAASGENTGELFF.

The rearrangement links TRBV11-3 to TRBJ2-3, with 7 positions matching TRBD2. The germline V gene encodes CDR1 SGHNT and CDR2 YENEEA. The junction had 12 bases not matched to a gene; V was cut back by 0 bases and J by 3 bases. This CDR3 has 18 amino acids. CDR3 nucleotides: TGTGCCAGCAGCTTAGAAGTTGTTGCGGGGGAGAGTACAGATACGCAGTATTTT. It yields the protein CASSLEVVAGESTDTQYF.

CDR3 sequence (DNA): TGTGCCAGCAGTACCTTCGGGGTAGCGGGAGGTATCCATGAGCAGTTCTTC. Translation gives CASSTFGVAGGIHEQFF. V and J are TRBV28 and TRBJ2-1; 10 bases line up with TRBD2. CDR3 length: 17 amino acids. V trimming: 5 bases; J trimming: 8 bases; junction bases outside the gene matches: 15. The germline V gene has CDR1 MDHEN and CDR2 SYDVKM.

The chain has TRBV28 and TRBJ1-5, with a tentative D call TRBD1 (6 bases). The CDR3 runs 18 residues. V lost 5 bases to trimming and J lost 2 bases, with 22 bases between them. Germline CDR1 is MDHEN and CDR2 is SYDVKM. CDR3 in amino acids: CASSTPQGPDIRNQPQHF. In DNA form, the CDR3 reads TGTGCCAGCAGTACTCCTCAGGGGCCTGATATTCGCAATCAGCCCCAGCATTTT.

The rearrangement joins TRBV5-1 to TRBJ1-2; D not resolved. The CDR3 has 19 amino acids. The V end lost 1 base, the J end lost 4 bases, and 26 bases lay between the germline ends. Germline loops: CDR1 SGHRS, CDR2 YFSETQ. CDR3: CASSLNPFYGAGGIYGYTF. DNA for the CDR3: TGCGCCAGCAGCTTGAACCCCTTCTACGGAGCAGGAGGGATCTATGGCTACACCTTC.

CDR3 in DNA: TGTGCCAGCAGCGTAGGCCGGGACAGAAACACCGGGGAGCTGTTTTTT. Translating it yields CASSVGRDRNTGELFF. The chain is built from TRBV9 and TRBJ2-2; 7 bases are shared with TRBD1. This CDR3 has 16 amino acids. Germline V gene data show CDR1 as SGDLS and CDR2 as YYNGEE. V gave up 0 bases and J gave up 2 bases; unmatched junction bases: 4.

The CDR3 region is CASSDLAGGPGTDTQYF. The DNA for the CDR3 is TGTGCCAGCAGCGATCTAGCGGGAGGGCCAGGGACAGATACGCAGTATTTT. V gene TRBV9 combines with J gene TRBJ2-3; 12 bases fit TRBD2. V was pared by 3 bases and J by 3 bases, with 8 bases of the junction left unmatched. CDR3 length: 17 amino acids. In germline, CDR1 is SGDLS, CDR2 YYNGEE.

The CDR3 region has the DNA TGTGCCAGCCGACCCGGACAGGGCGTCTATGGCTACACCTTC. Translation: CASRPGQGVYGYTF. This sequence joins TRBV19 and TRBJ1-2; TRBD1 matches 8 bases. Germline CDR1 and CDR2: LNHDA and SQIVND (reference sequence). Losses at the gene ends were 9 bases for V and 4 bases for J; bases not matched to a gene: 10. The CDR3 runs to 14 residues. Full variable domain (remainder filled in from reference TRBV19 and TRBJ1-2): DGGITQSPKYLFRKEGQNVTLSCEQNLNHDAMYWYRQDPGQGLRLIYYSQIVNDFQKGDIAEGYSVSREKKESFPLTVTSAQKNPTAFYLCASRPGQGVYGYTFGSGTRLTVV.

The rearrangement links TRBV27 to TRBJ2-1; possible D gene TRBD2, 6 bases. The CDR3 spans 12 residues. Trimming took off 5 bases at V and 9 bases at J, with 11 bases between the two ends. Germline CDR1 reads MNHEY; CDR2 reads SMNVEV (reference sequence). CDR3 in amino acids: CASSTSFLEQFF. CDR3 bases: TGTGCCAGCAGTACTAGCTTTCTTGAGCAGTTCTTC.

The chain has TRBV5-8 and TRBJ2-7, with 12 bases aligning to TRBD2. V was pared by 0 bases and J by 2 bases, with 6 bases of the junction left unmatched. The CDR3 extends over 17 amino acids. Germline V lookup: CDR1 SGHTS, CDR2 YDEGEE. This CDR3 is CASSLVRLAGGPYEQYF. The CDR3, as DNA: TGTGCCAGCAGCTTGGTTCGGCTAGCGGGAGGGCCCTACGAGCAGTACTTC. Full variable domain (outside the CDR3, taken from reference TRBV5-8 and TRBJ2-7): EAGVTQSPTHLIKTRGQQATLRCSPISGHTSVYWYQQALGLGLQFLLWYDEGEERNRGNFPPRFSGRQFPNYSSELNVNALELEDSALYLCASSLVRLAGGPYEQYFGPGTRLTVT.

The chain uses TRBV14 and TRBJ1-1; 10 positions agree with TRBD1. Germline V lookup: CDR1 SGHDN, CDR2 FVKESK. The CDR3 runs to 16 residues. Trimming took 1 base from V and 5 from J; bases not matched to a gene: 7. CDR3 residues: CASSQGQGAYRTEAFF. The CDR3 DNA follows: TGTGCCAGCAGCCAAGGACAGGGGGCTTATCGGACTGAAGCTTTCTTT.

The genes are TRBV9 and TRBJ2-1, with a weak D call TRBD2 (6 bases). V was trimmed by 0 bases and J by 6 bases, leaving 13 bases between them. Germline V lookup: CDR1 SGDLS, CDR2 YYNGEE. The CDR3 covers 15 residues. The CDR3 protein is CASSVGLDRVNEQFF. In nucleotides, the CDR3 is TGTGCCAGCAGCGTAGGACTAGATAGAGTCAATGAGCAGTTCTTC.

The chain couples TRBV14 to TRBJ2-2; TRBD1 matches 8 bases. Germline CDR1 and CDR2: SGHDN and FVKESK. The CDR3 has 21 residues. With V trimmed by 0 bases and J by 0 bases, 15 bases remained unmatched. The CDR3 here is CASSQDEVLPGGPSNTGELFF. The CDR3, as DNA: TGTGCCAGCAGCCAAGACGAGGTTTTGCCAGGGGGCCCCTCGAACACCGGGGAGCTGTTTTTT.

This clone was picked up one time. The rearrangement links TRBV7-2 to TRBJ2-7; tentatively, D is TRBD1 (6 bases). This CDR3 comprises 16 residues. The V gene's germline CDR1 is SGHTA and CDR2 FQGNSA. Between the trimmed V and J ends, which lost 5 bases and 2 bases, there was a span of 19 bases. The chain's CDR3 is CASSLLLGQSAYEQYF. CDR3 bases: TGTGCCAGCAGCCTTCTACTCGGACAGTCTGCCTACGAGCAGTACTTC.

The V call is TRBV6-6, the J call TRBJ1-4, with TRBD1 identical over 9 bases. In germline, CDR1 is MNHNY, CDR2 SVGAGI (reference sequence). CDR3 size: 14 residues. V was pared by 5 bases and J by 7 bases, with 5 bases of the junction left unmatched. This CDR3 is CASSTGGDGEKLFF. The DNA for the CDR3 is TGTGCCAGCAGTACAGGGGGCGACGGTGAAAAACTGTTTTTT.

V and J are TRBV7-9 and TRBJ2-7; D might be TRBD1 (5 bases). CDR3 size: 19 residues. V lost 2 bases, J lost 3 bases, and 26 bases lay in between. The germline V gene has CDR1 SEHNR and CDR2 FQNEAQ (reference sequence). CDR3: CASSLSPPPNGALGYEQYF. The CDR3 DNA sequence: TGTGCCAGCAGCTTAAGTCCCCCCCCGAATGGGGCCCTCGGCTACGAGCAGTACTTC.